This TCR beta chain is from a study of OX40 agonist ivuxolimab in advanced cancers. For the wider study: The costimulatory receptor OX40 (CD134) was targeted by ivuxolimab, a fully human IgG2 agonistic monoclonal antibody. Intravenous ivuxolimab was administered to patients every 2 weeks at six dose levels: 0.01, 0.1, 0.3, 1.5, 3 and 10 mg/kg. Of the 50 to 55 dose-escalation patients, hepatocellular carcinoma was present in approximately 20, melanoma in around 15, renal cell carcinoma in 9 and head and neck cancer in 9. A male proportion of around 80% and a mean age of roughly 55 years, ranging from 23 to 79, were recorded for the dose-escalation cohort. Prior anti-PD-1, anti-PD-L1 or anti-CTLA-4 therapy was permitted, and about 40% of dose-escalation patients had received checkpoint inhibitors. Partial responses occurred in three dose-escalation patients: two with cutaneous melanoma and one with hepatocellular carcinoma. Peripheral TCRbeta sequencing was intended to test whether TCR sequence diversity was altered and clonal T-cell expansion was caused by ivuxolimab. The paper describes the monotherapy dose-escalation part (N ≈ 51 patients) of the phase I trial of ivuxolimab. General conclusions and limits of the study: Low levels of normalized T-cell clonal expansion were also seen in some patients who did not respond. At doses from 0.1 to 3.0 mg/kg, clonal expansion was seen in both CD4+ and CD8+ blood T cells between baseline and week 6. Antigen specificity was not determined for the clonally expanded peripheral T cells. In partial responders in the 0.1-3.0 mg/kg groups, normalized peripheral clonal expansion was found to be among the lowest, especially among CD8+ T cells. After ivuxolimab, more expanded clones were found on average in CD8+ T cells than in CD4+ T cells.

Patients with a history of autoimmune disease or receiving systemic immunosuppression were excluded from the trial. Peripheral blood for TCR sequencing was collected from all dose cohorts at baseline, on cycle 4 day 1, and on cycle 7 day 1. The samples were taken from a phase I, first-in-human, multicenter, open-label dose-escalation trial of ivuxolimab. Adults with locally advanced or metastatic melanoma, renal cell carcinoma, hepatocellular carcinoma or head and neck squamous cell carcinoma were enrolled in the trial. Before TCR sequencing, CD4+ T cells and CD8+ T cells from peripheral blood were sorted into separate populations. Genomic DNA was extracted from sorted cells for sequencing of the TCRbeta CDR3 region. The immunoSEQ Assay was used to sequence the TCRbeta CDR3 regions. Drawn from immuneACCESS, this table holds only the in-frame rearrangements with V and J called that TCRdb kept. Clones are partly lost; checked studies trace under half to an unresolved V gene and leave the rest unexplained. The sample profile shows more than 45,000 clones; around 75% of them were found once. Approximately 1% of the sample belongs to the ten largest clones.

In regard to this clone: This clone's antigen is unknown. One base away there is no much larger clone; base qualities are not given.

The CDR3 has 15 amino acids, counting the end cysteine and phenylalanine. CDR3 DNA is the only sequence kept; it has 45 bases, read in frame from the first base. The CDR1 and CDR2 encoded by the germline V gene are MGHRA and YSYEKL. V and J lose 0 bases and 2 bases, and a span of 10 bases separates them. The sequenced sample was CD4+ or CD8+ T cells sorted from blood, obtained in a trial of the OX40 agonist ivuxolimab. The chain is made from TRBV4-1 and TRBJ2-5; the D gene assignment is ambiguous. The clonotype comes from an adult with an advanced solid tumor such as melanoma, head and neck, liver or kidney cancer. The DNA sequence follows: TGCGCCAGCAGCCAAGATGGGCAGAAACAAGAGACCCAGTACTTC. Translation gives CASSQDGQKQETQYF.